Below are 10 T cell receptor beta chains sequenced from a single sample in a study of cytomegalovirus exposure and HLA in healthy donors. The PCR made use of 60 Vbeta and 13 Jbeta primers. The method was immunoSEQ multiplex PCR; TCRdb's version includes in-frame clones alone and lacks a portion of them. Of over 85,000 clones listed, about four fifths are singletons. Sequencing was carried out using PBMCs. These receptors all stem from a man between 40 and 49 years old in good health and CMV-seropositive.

The CDR3 sequence is CASSYSVTQVYGYTF. In DNA form, the CDR3 reads TGTGCCAGCAGTTACTCGGTAACGCAGGTCTATGGCTACACCTTC. This sequence joins TRBV6-5 and TRBJ1-2; D not certain. The CDR3 is 15 amino acids. Per germline, CDR1 MNHEY and CDR2 SVGAGI. Between the trimmed V and J ends, which lost 0 bases and 4 bases, there was a span of 12 bases.

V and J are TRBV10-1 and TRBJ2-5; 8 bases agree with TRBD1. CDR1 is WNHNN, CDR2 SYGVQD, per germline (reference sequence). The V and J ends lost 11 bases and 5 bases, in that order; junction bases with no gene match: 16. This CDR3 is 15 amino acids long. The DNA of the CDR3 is TGCGCCTCCTACAACGCAGACAGGGGCTGGGAGACCCAGTACTTC. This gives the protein CASYNADRGWETQYF.

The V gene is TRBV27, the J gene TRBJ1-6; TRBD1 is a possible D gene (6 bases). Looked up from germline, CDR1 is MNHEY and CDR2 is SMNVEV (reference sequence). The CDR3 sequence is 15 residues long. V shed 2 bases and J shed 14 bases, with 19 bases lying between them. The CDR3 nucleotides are TGTGCCAGCAGTTTAGTACAGGGACCCCCAGCGGCCCTCCACTTT. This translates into CASSLVQGPPAALHF.

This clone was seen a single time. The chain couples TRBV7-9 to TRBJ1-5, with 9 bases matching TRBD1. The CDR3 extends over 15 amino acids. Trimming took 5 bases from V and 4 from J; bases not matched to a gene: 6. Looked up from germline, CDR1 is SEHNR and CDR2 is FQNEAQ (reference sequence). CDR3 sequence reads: CASSRGTGTNQPQHF. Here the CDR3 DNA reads TGTGCCAGCAGCCGCGGGACAGGGACAAATCAGCCCCAGCATTTT.

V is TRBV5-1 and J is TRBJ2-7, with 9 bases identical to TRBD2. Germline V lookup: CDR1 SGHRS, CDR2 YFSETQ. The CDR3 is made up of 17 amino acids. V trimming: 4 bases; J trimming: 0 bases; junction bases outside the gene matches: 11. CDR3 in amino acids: CASSTSPAGGSSYEQYF. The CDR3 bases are TGCGCCAGCAGCACTAGTCCAGCGGGAGGTTCCTCCTACGAGCAGTACTTC.

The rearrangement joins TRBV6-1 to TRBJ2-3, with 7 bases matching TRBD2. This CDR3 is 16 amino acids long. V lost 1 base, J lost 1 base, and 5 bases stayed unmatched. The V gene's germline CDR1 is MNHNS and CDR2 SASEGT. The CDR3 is CASSEGLAVGTDTQYF. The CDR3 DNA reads TGTGCCAGCAGTGAAGGGCTAGCGGTTGGCACAGATACGCAGTATTTT.

This CDR3 is CASSFRGQETQYF. CDR3 bases: TGTGCCAGCAGCTTCCGGGGCCAAGAGACCCAGTACTTC. The V and J genes are TRBV5-8 and TRBJ2-5; D possibly corresponds to TRBD2 (5 bases). The CDR3 totals 13 residues. In germline, CDR1 is SGHTS, CDR2 YDEGEE. Trimming took 2 bases from V and 1 from J, leaving 6 bases between them.

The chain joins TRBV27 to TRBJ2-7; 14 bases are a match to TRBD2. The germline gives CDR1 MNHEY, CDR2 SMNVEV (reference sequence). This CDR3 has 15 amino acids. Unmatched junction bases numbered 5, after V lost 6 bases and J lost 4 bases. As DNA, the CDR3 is TGTGCCAGCAGGGGGACTAGCGGGAGTGGATACGAGCAGTACTTC. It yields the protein CASRGTSGSGYEQYF.

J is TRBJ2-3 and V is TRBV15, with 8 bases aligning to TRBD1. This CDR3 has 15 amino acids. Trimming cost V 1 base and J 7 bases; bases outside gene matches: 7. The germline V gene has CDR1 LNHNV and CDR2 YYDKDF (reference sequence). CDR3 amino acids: CATSRARQGLNTQYF. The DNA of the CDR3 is TGTGCCACCAGCAGAGCTCGACAGGGGCTCAATACGCAGTATTTT.

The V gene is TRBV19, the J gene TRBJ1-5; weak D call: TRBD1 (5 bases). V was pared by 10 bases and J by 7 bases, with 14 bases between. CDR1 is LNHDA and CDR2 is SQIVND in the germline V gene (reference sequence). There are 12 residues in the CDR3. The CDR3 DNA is TGTGCCACCGGGGAGGGGCCCCAGCCCCAGCATTTT. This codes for CATGEGPQPQHF.